The 11 T cell receptor beta chains given below trace back to one sample, sequenced in a study of tumor and adjacent non-tumor tissue in lung cancer (dated by TCRdb to between 2017 and 2018). RNA was extracted from bulk unsorted tissue and checked for quality with a NanoDrop ND-1000 and an Agilent 2100. For the normal lung samples, distant non-tumor tissue was collected more than 3 cm away from the tumor edge. The library relied on multiplex PCR. TCRdb shows the sequencer as Illumina HiSeq 2500. TCRbeta libraries were constructed through three rounds of nested PCR with primers (Table S4) according to protocols adapted from ARM-PCR. Starting from the raw public reads, TCRdb applied fastp trimming at Q25, assembled clones with MiXCR and retained in-frame beta chains. Under each unique CDR3 protein, matching rows form one entry showing the most common genes and DNA. Within this sample are approximately 120,000 distinct CDR3 sequences, with about 65% of them counted one time only. 15% to 20% of the sample is in the top ten clones.

Sequencing was carried out using distant non-tumor lung tissue. The origin of the receptors is a man aged 55 to 70 with non-small cell lung cancer.

Of note for this clonotype: The conserved phenylalanine or tryptophan normally closing the CDR3 is absent here, so this likely arose from a read error. The DNA is omitted, as the CDR3 cannot be located on it reliably, and the CDR3 follows TCRdb's listing. The chain uses TRBV6-1 and TRBJ2-7; the D segment call TRBD1 is taken from the table without a DNA check. The CDR3 sequence runs 18 residues, both termini included. Germline CDR1 reads MNHNS; CDR2 reads SASEGT. The CDR3 sequence: CASSEYIWGADITYEQYY.

The chain carries TRBV11-3 and TRBJ2-7; 8 nucleotides line up with TRBD1. The junction had 13 bases not matched to a gene; V was cut back by 7 bases and J by 5 bases. The CDR3 length is 15 residues. Looked up from germline, CDR1 is SGHNT and CDR2 is YENEEA. CDR3 coding DNA: TGTGCCAGCATCCGTAGAGGGACAGGCAACGACGAGCAGTACTTC. Its protein is CASIRRGTGNDEQYF.

Regarding this clonotype: The junction does not match germline at one end; this may be a read error. This chain links TRBV12-3 or TRBV12-4 with TRBJ2-2, with D possibly TRBD2 on 7 matching bases. The CDR3 has 13 amino acids. The CDR3 region has the DNA TGTGCCAGCAGTTTACAGGGCACCGGGGGGCTGTTTTTC. This encodes CASSLQGTGGLFF.

This clonotype was seen more than once but under ten times. No conserved phenylalanine or tryptophan is present at the end of the CDR3, so a read error is the likely explanation. The gene calls are TRBV6-5 and TRBJ2-5, with 8 bases lining up with TRBD2. After removal of 9 bases from V and 5 bases from J, the junction contained 20 bases not matched to a gene. CDR1 is MNHEY and CDR2 is SVGAGI in the germline V gene. The CDR3 has 17 amino acids. The CDR3, as DNA: TGTGCCAGTAGCCCCATAGCGGGGAGCCGTCAGTGGGAGACCCAGTACCTC. This encodes CASSPIAGSRQWETQYL.

In the case of this clonotype: Sequence at one end of the junction differs from germline and may be a read error. The chain carries TRBV6-2 or TRBV6-3 and TRBJ2-2; the match to TRBD1 covers 9 bases. This CDR3 has 13 amino acids. Germline V gene sequence: CDR1 MNHEY, CDR2 SVGEGT. The CDR3 region is CANRRQGAGELFF. The CDR3 DNA is TGCGCCAACAGACGACAGGGGGCCGGGGAGCTGTTTTTT.

This clonotype was recorded at least ten times. This chain links TRBV20-1 with TRBJ1-1; D is undetermined. Germline loops: CDR1 DFQATT, CDR2 SNEGSKA (reference sequence). V lost 0 bases, J lost 3 bases, and 8 bases lay in between. This CDR3 comprises 13 residues. As DNA, the CDR3 is TGCAGTGCTAGAGACGACATTCACACTGAAGCTTTCTTT. Its translation is CSARDDIHTEAFF.

Comments on this clonotype: At one boundary the junction diverges from the germline segment, which might be a read error. The chain carries TRBV29-1 and TRBJ2-2, with 9 nucleotides matching TRBD1. CDR3 length equals 13 residues. Germline V gene sequence: CDR1 SQVTM, CDR2 ANQGSEA. The CDR3 here is CSVQGANTGQLLF. The CDR3, as DNA: TGCAGCGTACAGGGGGCGAACACCGGGCAGCTGTTATTT.

Note on this clonotype: A read error may be the cause here, since a much bigger clone is one base away. The chain combines TRBV29-1 with TRBJ1-2; D possibly corresponds to TRBD1 (5 bases). The length of the CDR3 is 13 residues. Germline V CDR1 and CDR2: SQVTM, ANQGSEA. CDR3 amino acids: CSVERPDSYGYIF. As DNA, the CDR3 is TGCAGCGTTGAGAGACCAGACAGCTATGGCTACATCTTC.

V and J are TRBV24-1 and TRBJ2-3, with TRBD1 identical over 7 bases. The CDR3 loop spans 14 amino acids. The germline gives CDR1 KGHDR, CDR2 SFDVKD. After removal of 9 bases from V and 7 bases from J, the junction contained 12 bases not matched to a gene. In DNA form, the CDR3 reads TGTGCCACCGGTCCGGGACAGAGCCAGTATACGCAGTATTTT. Translating gives CATGPGQSQYTQYF.

The chain recombines TRBV29-1 with TRBJ2-7, with no clear D. Germline assignment: CDR1 SQVTM and CDR2 ANQGSEA. V was pared by 4 bases and J by 3 bases, with 19 bases between. There are 15 residues in the CDR3. CDR3 protein: CSVAGGQRLSYEQYF. As DNA, the CDR3 is TGCAGCGTTGCGGGTGGTCAGAGGCTGAGCTACGAGCAGTACTTC.

As concerns this clonotype: Possible read error: a much larger clone is one base away. This sequence joins TRBV7-9 and TRBJ2-1, with D possibly matching TRBD2 (5 bases). This CDR3 has 16 residues. CDR1 is SEHNR, CDR2 FQNEAQ, per germline (reference sequence). This CDR3 reads CAGSLGRMGSPEGQFF. CDR3 nucleotides: TGTGCCGGCAGCTTAGGTCGGATGGGTAGCCCTGAGGGACAGTTCTTC.